The 32 T cell receptor beta chains below were found in one sample sequenced in a study of cytomegalovirus exposure and HLA in healthy donors. The PCR had 60 Vbeta and 13 Jbeta primers. The assay was immunoSEQ multiplex PCR, and TCRdb's table has in-frame clones only and misses some. The table lists 150,000 or so clones, with 1.5% to 2% in the top ten. The specimen sequenced was PBMCs. The receptors shown here come from a woman aged 45-59 years in good health and CMV-seronegative.

The V gene is TRBV6-5, the J gene TRBJ1-3; D is uncertain. Trimming took off 4 bases at V and 7 bases at J, with 8 bases between the two ends. The V gene's germline CDR1 is MNHEY and CDR2 SVGAGI. CDR3 length: 12 amino acids. CDR3 bases: TGTGCCAGCAGTTCTCGGGTTAACACCATATATTTT. Encoded protein: CASSSRVNTIYF.

The chain couples TRBV2 to TRBJ1-1; 8 nucleotides line up with TRBD1. The V segment lost 3 bases and the J segment 5 bases; nucleotides outside the gene matches: 11. Looked up from germline, CDR1 is SNHLY and CDR2 is FYNNEI. The CDR3 length is 16 residues. The CDR3 bases are TGTGCCAGCAGTGACTTTATTCAGGGGGCACGGACTGAAGCTTTCTTT. It translates to CASSDFIQGARTEAFF.

The J gene is TRBJ1-2, the V gene TRBV7-3, with 10 bases identical to TRBD1. V shed 6 bases, J shed 6 bases, and the junction held 13 bases outside the gene matches. The CDR3 length is 16 residues. CDR1 is SGHTA and CDR2 is FQGTGA in the germline V gene. CDR3: CASRYKAGQGSDGYTF. The CDR3 coding sequence is TGTGCCAGCAGGTATAAGGCGGGACAGGGGAGCGATGGCTACACCTTC.

The chain recombines TRBV2 with TRBJ1-5; D is possibly TRBD1 (5 bases). Trimming left V 4 bases short and J 0 bases short, with 7 bases between. This CDR3 is built from 14 residues. Germline loops: CDR1 SNHLY, CDR2 FYNNEI. The CDR3, as DNA: TGTGCCAGCAGTGCGCAGGGTAGCAATCAGCCCCAGCATTTT. Residues: CASSAQGSNQPQHF.

V and J are TRBV14 and TRBJ1-4; the D gene is possibly TRBD1 (5 bases). V gave up 0 bases and J gave up 11 bases, with 13 bases separating them. This CDR3 contains 14 residues. The germline V gene has CDR1 SGHDN and CDR2 FVKESK. The CDR3 region has the DNA TGTGCCAGCAGCCAAGAAAGACAGCCAGGGAAACTGTTTTTT. Protein product: CASSQERQPGKLFF.

CDR3 loop: CASSRTGYEQYF. CDR3 coding DNA: TGTGCCAGCAGTCGGACAGGGTACGAGCAGTACTTC. The chain joins TRBV2 to TRBJ2-7; 8 bases fit TRBD1. Germline V gene sequence: CDR1 SNHLY, CDR2 FYNNEI. The J segment lost 4 bases and the V segment lost 5 bases, leaving 1 base of the junction unmatched. CDR3 length: 12 amino acids.

This chain uses TRBV7-3 with TRBJ2-2, with TRBD2 matching over 11 bases. Germline trimming cut 1 base from V and 3 bases from J; bases unmatched to any gene: 1. The CDR3 has 16 residues. In germline, CDR1 is SGHTA, CDR2 FQGTGA. CDR3 in DNA: TGTGCCAGCAGCTTAAATAGCGGGGGGGACACCGGGGAGCTGTTTTTT. Amino acid sequence: CASSLNSGGDTGELFF.

V and J are TRBV28 and TRBJ1-5; D unresolved. CDR3 length: 16 residues. Germline V gene lookup returns CDR1 MDHEN and CDR2 SYDVKM. The V gene lost 3 bases and the J gene lost 0 bases, with 12 bases spanning the gap. The CDR3 sequence is CASSFQAGYSNQPQHF. The CDR3 DNA is TGTGCCAGCAGTTTTCAGGCGGGATATAGCAATCAGCCCCAGCATTTT. Full variable domain (remainder filled in from reference TRBV28 and TRBJ1-5): DVKVTQSSRYLVKRTGEKVFLECVQDMDHENMFWYRQDPGLGLRLIYFSYDVKMKEKGDIPEGYSVSREKKERFSLILESASTNQTSMYLCASSFQAGYSNQPQHFGDGTRLSIL.

This chain uses TRBV19 with TRBJ2-3; TRBD2 matches at 13 bases. Germline CDR1 reads LNHDA; CDR2 reads SQIVND (reference sequence). The CDR3 spans 16 residues. V lost 5 bases to trimming and J lost 6 bases; unmatched junction nucleotides: 8. The CDR3 DNA reads as TGTGCCAGTAGTTTCACTAGCGGGGGGGCATTGGATACGCAGTATTTT. Translated, it gives CASSFTSGGALDTQYF.

V usage is TRBV5-1 and J usage is TRBJ1-1; D uncertain. Trimming took off 0 bases at V and 5 bases at J, with 14 bases between the two ends. The CDR3 contains 15 residues. The germline CDR1 and CDR2 sequences are SGHRS and YFSETQ. The CDR3 DNA is TGCGCCAGCAGCTTGGAACCTTTTATAGAAACTGAAGCTTTCTTT. It specifies CASSLEPFIETEAFF.

The chain couples TRBV4-1 to TRBJ1-5; no clear D gene. CDR1 and CDR2 from the germline V gene are MGHRA and YSYEKL. The CDR3 totals 18 residues. The V end was cut by 2 bases, the J end by 5 bases, with 22 bases between. CDR3 amino acids: CASSQIDVSRPPYQPQHF. CDR3 DNA: TGCGCCAGCAGCCAAATAGACGTCAGCAGGCCGCCCTATCAGCCCCAGCATTTT.

The chain combines TRBV9 with TRBJ1-3, with no clear D. The CDR3 loop spans 15 amino acids. Germline CDR1 SGDLS, CDR2 YYNGEE. Trimming removed 4 bases from V and 2 bases from J, with 13 bases in between. The CDR3 DNA is TGTGCCAGCAGCCTCGACAACGGGGCTGGAAACACCATATATTTT. It codes for CASSLDNGAGNTIYF.

CDR3 DNA sequence: TGTGCCAGCAGTGTAGGACAGGGCAATCAGCCCCAGCATTTT. Protein sequence: CASSVGQGNQPQHF. J is TRBJ1-5 and V is TRBV6-1; 7 bases match TRBD1. Germline V CDR1 and CDR2: MNHNS, SASEGT. Losses at the gene ends were 4 bases for V and 2 bases for J; bases not matched to a gene: 2. The CDR3 consists of 14 residues.

CDR3 in amino acids: CASSSGGEGNYGYTF. As DNA, the CDR3 is TGTGCCAGCAGTTCGGGGGGAGAAGGTAACTATGGCTACACCTTC. The chain uses TRBV28 and TRBJ1-2, with D possibly TRBD1 on 5 matching bases. Germline CDR1 is MDHEN and CDR2 is SYDVKM. CDR3 length equals 15 residues. V gave up 4 bases and J gave up 1 base, with 13 bases separating them.

The chain is built from TRBV4-1 and TRBJ2-7; 8 nucleotides line up with TRBD1. The J segment lost 0 bases and the V segment lost 2 bases, leaving 6 bases of the junction unmatched. Germline V CDR1 and CDR2: MGHRA, YSYEKL. CDR3 length: 16 amino acids. Written as DNA, the CDR3 is TGCGCCAGCAGCCAACTCGGACAGGGCCGCTCCTACGAGCAGTACTTC. This sequence encodes CASSQLGQGRSYEQYF.

This chain joins TRBV19 and TRBJ2-7, with 11 nucleotides matching TRBD2. The V gene's germline CDR1 is LNHDA and CDR2 SQIVND (reference sequence). The CDR3 is 16 residues long. Trimming took 3 bases from V and 4 from J; bases not matched to a gene: 8. The CDR3 spells CASSMASGRFGYEQYF. The DNA of the CDR3 is TGTGCCAGTAGTATGGCTAGCGGGAGGTTCGGGTACGAGCAGTACTTC.

The CDR3 sequence: CASSLAGQPYSPLHF. The DNA of the CDR3 is TGTGCCAGCAGTCTAGCGGGACAGCCCTATTCACCCCTCCACTTT. The chain couples TRBV28 to TRBJ1-6; 7 bases line up with TRBD1. Germline CDR1 and CDR2: MDHEN and SYDVKM. Trimming removed 5 bases from V and 8 bases from J; junction bases left unmatched: 9. The CDR3 is 15 amino acids.

This sequence joins TRBV7-9 and TRBJ1-1; D unclear. V was cut by 8 bases and J by 1 base, with 14 bases left in between. The germline CDR1 and CDR2 sequences are SEHNR and FQNEAQ (reference sequence). This CDR3 has 14 amino acids. CDR3 protein: CASSIDWRNTEAFF. CDR3 in DNA: TGTGCCAGCTCTATCGATTGGAGGAACACTGAAGCTTTCTTT. Supplemented by reference TRBV7-9 and TRBJ1-1, the full variable domain reads DTGVSQNPRHKITKRGQNVTFRCDPISEHNRLYWYRQTLGQGPEFLTYFQNEAQLEKSRLLSDRFSAERPKGSFSTLEIQRTEQGDSAMYLCASSIDWRNTEAFFGQGTRLTVV.

The chain recombines TRBV6-5 with TRBJ1-5; D ambiguous. Germline V gene data show CDR1 as MNHEY and CDR2 as SVGAGI. The CDR3 covers 16 residues. V gave up 4 bases and J gave up 2 bases, with 15 bases separating them. The CDR3: CASSSGRYGGNQPQHF. DNA for the CDR3: TGTGCCAGCAGTTCCGGACGTTACGGGGGCAATCAGCCCCAGCATTTT.

The chain carries TRBV5-1 and TRBJ1-1; 10 bases line up with TRBD1. Germline-derived CDR1 and CDR2 are SGHRS and YFSETQ. The CDR3 runs 15 residues. J was trimmed by 3 bases and V by 1 base; bases with no gene match: 3. CDR3 protein: CASSLLGQGHTEAFF. CDR3 nucleotide sequence: TGCGCCAGCAGCTTGCTGGGACAGGGGCACACTGAAGCTTTCTTT.

The CDR3: CASSVGLAGGLTGELFF. The DNA for the CDR3 is TGTGCCAGCAGCGTAGGACTAGCGGGGGGTTTGACCGGGGAGCTGTTTTTT. The rearrangement joins TRBV9 to TRBJ2-2; 13 bases map to TRBD2. Germline V gene sequence: CDR1 SGDLS, CDR2 YYNGEE. V was clipped by 0 bases and J by 5 bases; unmatched bases: 4. The CDR3 contains 17 residues.

The chain couples TRBV4-3 to TRBJ1-2; 8 nucleotides match TRBD1. The V and J ends lost 0 bases and 7 bases, in that order; junction bases with no gene match: 7. Germline V gene data show CDR1 as LGHNA and CDR2 as YSLEER. The CDR3 consists of 15 residues. DNA for the CDR3: TGCGCCAGCAGCCAAGATCTCGGACAGGGACGTGGCTACACCTTC. This encodes CASSQDLGQGRGYTF.

The J gene is TRBJ2-1, the V gene TRBV15, with TRBD2 matching over 10 bases. Germline assignment: CDR1 LNHNV and CDR2 YYDKDF (reference sequence). The CDR3 covers 17 residues. J lost 7 bases, V lost 3 bases, and 12 bases had no gene match. The CDR3 DNA reads TGTGCCACCAGCAGGCCCGGGACTAGCGAGATGTGGAATGAGCAGTTCTTC. Encoded protein: CATSRPGTSEMWNEQFF.

The chain uses TRBV5-1 and TRBJ2-3, with 9 bases lining up with TRBD2. From germline, CDR1 is SGHRS and CDR2 YFSETQ. Germline trimming cut 0 bases from V and 4 bases from J; bases unmatched to any gene: 9. This CDR3 region has 17 residues. The CDR3: CASSLVGPAGGSDTQYF. The DNA of the CDR3 is TGCGCCAGCAGCTTGGTGGGGCCAGCGGGAGGATCAGATACGCAGTATTTT. Full variable domain (rest looked up from reference TRBV5-1 and TRBJ2-3): KAGVTQTPRYLIKTRGQQVTLSCSPISGHRSVSWYQQTPGQGLQFLFEYFSETQRNKGNFPGRFSGRQFSNSRSEMNVSTLELGDSALYLCASSLVGPAGGSDTQYFGPGTRLTVL.

CDR3 in amino acids: CASSSYYGYTF. The CDR3 DNA is TGTGCCAGCAGTTCTTACTATGGCTACACCTTC. The chain couples TRBV25-1 to TRBJ1-2; D ambiguous. This CDR3 has 11 residues. Germline assignment: CDR1 MGHDK and CDR2 SYGVNS. The V and J ends lost 5 bases and 3 bases respectively, with 4 bases between them.

The chain has TRBV7-9 and TRBJ2-7; D is possibly TRBD2 (6 bases). The germline V and J ends were trimmed by 8 bases and 1 base, with 15 bases remaining between them. The CDR3 spans 14 residues. Germline V gene data show CDR1 as SEHNR and CDR2 as FQNEAQ (reference sequence). The CDR3 coding sequence is TGTGCCAGCCGTCCTTTCGGGGGATCCTACGAGCAGTACTTC. Amino acid sequence: CASRPFGGSYEQYF.

V is TRBV29-1 and J is TRBJ2-5; weak D call: TRBD1 (5 bases). Germline CDR1 reads SQVTM; CDR2 reads ANQGSEA. V lost 4 bases, J lost 10 bases, and 13 bases lay in between. The CDR3 runs 11 residues. The CDR3 nucleotides read TGCAGCGTTGGAAGGGAAGGGGTCCAGTACTTC. Protein product: CSVGREGVQYF. Full variable domain (remainder filled in from reference TRBV29-1 and TRBJ2-5): SAVISQKPSRDICQRGTSLTIQCQVDSQVTMMFWYRQQPGQSLTLIATANQGSEATYESGFVIDKFPISRPNLTFSTLTVSNMSPEDSSIYLCSVGREGVQYFGPGTRLLVL.

CDR3 sequence reads: CAWSLNPPGQRNSPLHF. CDR3 nucleotide sequence: TGTGCCTGGAGTCTAAACCCCCCGGGACAGAGAAATTCACCCCTCCACTTT. The chain has TRBV30 and TRBJ1-6, with TRBD1 matching over 7 bases. V lost 2 bases, J lost 7 bases, and 14 bases stayed unmatched. Germline assignment: CDR1 GTSNPN and CDR2 SVGIG (reference sequence). The CDR3 is 17 residues long.

V and J are TRBV28 and TRBJ2-7; weak D call: TRBD1 (5 bases). CDR1 and CDR2 from the germline V gene are MDHEN and SYDVKM. This CDR3 contains 14 residues. V was clipped by 6 bases and J by 4 bases, with 16 bases between them. CDR3: CASRTPGMGYEQYF. In nucleotides, the CDR3 is TGTGCCAGCAGGACCCCAGGGATGGGGTACGAGCAGTACTTC.

The gene calls are TRBV4-1 and TRBJ2-1; TRBD1 might be the D (5 bases). CDR3 length: 18 residues. V lost 1 base and J 2 bases, leaving 18 bases between the germline ends. Germline V gene data show CDR1 as MGHRA and CDR2 as YSYEKL. For the CDR3, the DNA is TGCGCCAGCAGCCAAGGTCGGGTGGGGCAAAGTACCTACAATGAGCAGTTCTTC. Its protein is CASSQGRVGQSTYNEQFF.

This sequence joins TRBV30 and TRBJ2-7; TRBD1 matches at 9 bases. Germline values: CDR1 GTSNPN, CDR2 SVGIG (reference sequence). V trimming: 4 bases; J trimming: 6 bases; junction bases outside the gene matches: 10. This CDR3 is 14 amino acids long. The CDR3 here is CAWTSGTGIPEQYF. The CDR3, as DNA: TGTGCCTGGACATCCGGGACAGGGATCCCCGAGCAGTACTTC.

V and J are TRBV11-3 and TRBJ2-5, with D possibly matching TRBD1 (6 bases). There are 14 residues in the CDR3. V lost 5 bases and J 5 bases, leaving 15 bases between the germline ends. Germline CDR1 is SGHNT and CDR2 is YENEEA. CDR3 loop: CASSPSGARETQYF. CDR3 sequence (DNA): TGTGCCAGCAGCCCGTCAGGGGCGCGGGAGACCCAGTACTTC.